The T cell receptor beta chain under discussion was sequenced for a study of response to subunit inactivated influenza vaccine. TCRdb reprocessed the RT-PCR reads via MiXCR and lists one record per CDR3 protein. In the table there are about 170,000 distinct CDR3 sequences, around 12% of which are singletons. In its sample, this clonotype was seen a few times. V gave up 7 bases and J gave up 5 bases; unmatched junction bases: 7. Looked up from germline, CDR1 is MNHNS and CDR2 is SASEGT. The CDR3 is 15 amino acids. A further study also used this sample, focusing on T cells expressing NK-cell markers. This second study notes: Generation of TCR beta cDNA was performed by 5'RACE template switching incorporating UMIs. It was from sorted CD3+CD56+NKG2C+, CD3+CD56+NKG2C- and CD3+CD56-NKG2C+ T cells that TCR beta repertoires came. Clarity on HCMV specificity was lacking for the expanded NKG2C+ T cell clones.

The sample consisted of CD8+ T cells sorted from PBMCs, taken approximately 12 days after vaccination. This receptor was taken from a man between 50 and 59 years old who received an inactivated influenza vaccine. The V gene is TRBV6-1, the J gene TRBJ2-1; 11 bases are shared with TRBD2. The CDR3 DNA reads TGTGCCAGCACCCCCGGGACTAGCGGAAACAATGAGCAGTTCTTC. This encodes CASTPGTSGNNEQFF.